The 27 T cell receptor beta chains listed next were all sequenced from one sample in a study of human T cells and chemical hapten exposure. TCRdb reprocessed the RACE reads with MiXCR, giving one entry per CDR3 protein. The table lists over 65,000 distinct CDR3 sequences, around 10% of them singletons. As for time point: patch test 3, about 24 weeks after DPC sensitization. Stated treatment: therapeutic diphenylcyclopropenone sensitization with weekly scalp DPC. The sample was whole blood, taken in connection with sensitization to the hapten diphenylcyclopropenone (DPC). These receptors were obtained from a woman between 45 and 60 years old with alopecia areata. Some clones in this sample may be carry-over from other donors' samples.

This clonotype was detected many times. The genes are TRBV12-3 or TRBV12-4 and TRBJ2-7; D might be TRBD1 (5 bases). The CDR3 extends over 15 amino acids. V was clipped by 3 bases and J by 3 bases, with 15 bases between them. This CDR3 is CASSFRAYNDYEQYF. CDR3 DNA: TGTGCCAGCAGTTTCAGGGCCTACAACGACTACGAGCAGTACTTC.

This clonotype was picked up many times. The chain combines TRBV7-9 with TRBJ2-7, with 7 bases identical to TRBD1. Germline CDR1 is SEHNR and CDR2 is FQNEAQ (reference sequence). V lost 8 bases to trimming and J lost 1 base; unmatched junction nucleotides: 5. This CDR3 is 13 amino acids long. CDR3 region: CASGGQDSYEQYF. In DNA form, the CDR3 reads TGTGCCAGCGGAGGACAGGATTCCTACGAGCAGTACTTC.

V gene TRBV30 combines with J gene TRBJ2-3; TRBD2 matches 11 bases. This CDR3 is 16 amino acids long. The germline V gene encodes CDR1 GTSNPN and CDR2 SVGIG (reference sequence). V was pared by 0 bases and J by 2 bases, with 4 bases of the junction left unmatched. The CDR3 DNA sequence: TGTGCCTGGAGTGTGAGACTAGCGGGGAACACAGATACGCAGTATTTT. Its protein product is CAWSVRLAGNTDTQYF.

This clonotype came up a few times. This rearrangement joins TRBV2 to TRBJ1-5, with a weak D call TRBD1 (5 bases). The V and J ends lost 6 bases and 0 bases respectively, with 12 bases between them. Germline V CDR1 and CDR2: SNHLY, FYNNEI. The CDR3 spans 15 residues. The CDR3 is CASRETDLSNQPQHF. In nucleotides, the CDR3 is TGTGCCAGCAGAGAGACAGATCTTAGCAATCAGCCCCAGCATTTT.

There are a few counts of this clonotype. J is TRBJ2-3 and V is TRBV6-6, with D perhaps assigned TRBD1 or TRBD2 (5 bases each). CDR3 length: 16 residues. Germline CDR1 reads MNHNY; CDR2 reads SVGAGI (reference sequence). The ends were cut back, 5 bases at V and 6 bases at J, with 21 bases in the middle. In DNA form, the CDR3 reads TGTGCCAGCAGTAGGGAGTTATCAGGGTCAGGGGATACGCAGTATTTT. As protein: CASSRELSGSGDTQYF.

This clonotype has a count of ten or more. The chain recombines TRBV7-2 with TRBJ2-5; TRBD1 aligns across 10 bases. The CDR3 spans 17 residues. The J segment lost 6 bases and the V segment lost 3 bases, leaving 13 bases of the junction unmatched. The germline V gene encodes CDR1 SGHTA and CDR2 FQGNSA. CDR3 region: CASSLGGLRTGGKTQYF. The CDR3 region has the DNA TGTGCCAGCAGCTTGGGAGGACTAAGGACAGGGGGAAAGACCCAGTACTTC.

This clonotype appeared a few times. The chain is built from TRBV6-6 and TRBJ1-3; maybe TRBD1 (5 bases). The V and J ends lost 2 bases and 0 bases respectively, with 11 bases between them. Germline loops: CDR1 MNHNY, CDR2 SVGAGI (reference sequence). This CDR3 comprises 16 residues. The CDR3 DNA is TGTGCCAGCAGTTACAGGGGCTCCCGCTCTGGAAACACCATATATTTT. Its translation: CASSYRGSRSGNTIYF.

The V and J genes are TRBV6-2 or TRBV6-3 and TRBJ1-1; D gene unclear. The CDR3 covers 14 residues. The V and J ends lost 2 bases and 0 bases respectively, with 7 bases between them. The germline V gene has CDR1 MNHEY and CDR2 SVGEGT. CDR3 protein: CASSYLQVNTEAFF. The DNA for the CDR3 is TGTGCCAGCAGTTACCTTCAGGTGAACACTGAAGCTTTCTTT.

There are many counts of this clonotype. The V and J genes are TRBV18 and TRBJ2-7, with D perhaps matching TRBD1 or TRBD2 (5 bases each). The V and J ends lost 3 bases and 2 bases respectively, with 14 bases between them. The length of the CDR3 is 15 residues. Germline V CDR1 and CDR2: KGHSH, LQKENI. The CDR3 nucleotides read TGTGCCAGCTCACCCAGGGCTACCGGGACCTACGAGCAGTACTTC. Translated: CASSPRATGTYEQYF.

This clonotype occurred a few times. The V gene is TRBV12-3 or TRBV12-4, the J gene TRBJ1-4; a weak D match, TRBD1 (6 bases). Trimming pared 4 bases from V and 5 bases from J, leaving 11 bases between. The CDR3 runs 14 residues. The CDR3 coding sequence is TGTGCCAGCAGTTCAGGGGCCCTAAATGAAAAACTGTTTTTT. Amino acids: CASSSGALNEKLFF.

This clonotype was observed a handful of times. The chain uses TRBV2 and TRBJ1-5; 8 bases fit TRBD1. CDR3 size: 13 residues. Germline CDR1 SNHLY, CDR2 FYNNEI. Trimming at V came to 6 bases and at J to 7 bases, leaving 5 bases not matched to a gene. The CDR3 DNA is TGTGCCAGCAGCCCGGACAGGGACCAGCCCCAGCATTTT. Translation: CASSPDRDQPQHF.

At least ten counts were recorded for this clonotype. This sequence joins TRBV7-6 and TRBJ2-2; tentatively, D is TRBD1 (6 bases). Trimming pared 4 bases from V and 6 bases from J, leaving 12 bases between. The CDR3 is 14 amino acids. CDR1 and CDR2 from the germline V gene are SGHVS and FNYEAQ. CDR3 sequence reads: CASSSSTGPGELFF. CDR3 nucleotide sequence: TGTGCCAGCAGCTCTTCGACAGGCCCCGGGGAGCTGTTTTTT.

V and J are TRBV7-2 and TRBJ2-7, with 7 bases aligning to TRBD1. The V segment lost 3 bases and the J segment 3 bases; nucleotides outside the gene matches: 8. CDR1 and CDR2 from the germline V gene are SGHTA and FQGNSA. The CDR3 runs 15 residues. In DNA, the CDR3 is TGTGCCAGCAGCTTCCGACAGGGAAGAGGCTACGAGCAGTACTTC. This codes for CASSFRQGRGYEQYF.

CDR3: CASSFPFSNSGQGMNTEAFF. The CDR3 nucleotides read TGTGCCAGCAGCTTCCCGTTCTCCAACTCCGGGCAGGGAATGAACACTGAAGCTTTCTTT. This chain joins TRBV7-9 and TRBJ1-1; D might be TRBD1 (5 bases). Germline V gives CDR1 SEHNR, CDR2 FQNEAQ (reference sequence). The CDR3 loop spans 20 amino acids. V lost 3 bases and J 0 bases, leaving 26 bases between the germline ends.

Ten or more counts support this clonotype. This chain's CDR3 is CASSQGRTFLHYGYTF. The CDR3, as DNA: TGCGCCAGCAGCCAAGGTCGGACATTTTTACACTATGGCTACACCTTC. The V call is TRBV4-3, the J call TRBJ1-2; a possible D gene is TRBD1 (5 bases). The CDR3 consists of 16 residues. V shed 1 base and J shed 3 bases, with 15 bases lying between them. Germline V CDR1 and CDR2: LGHNA, YSLEER.

The chain joins TRBV7-9 to TRBJ1-1; D is possibly TRBD1 (6 bases). The V gene's germline CDR1 is SEHNR and CDR2 FQNEAQ (reference sequence). The CDR3 covers 15 residues. V lost 5 bases and J 0 bases, leaving 13 bases between the germline ends. As DNA, the CDR3 is TGTGCCAGCAGCCCATACAGGGATATGAACACTGAAGCTTTCTTT. Its translation is CASSPYRDMNTEAFF. Together with reference TRBV7-9 and TRBJ1-1, the CDR3 gives the full variable domain: DTGVSQNPRHKITKRGQNVTFRCDPISEHNRLYWYRQTLGQGPEFLTYFQNEAQLEKSRLLSDRFSAERPKGSFSTLEIQRTEQGDSAMYLCASSPYRDMNTEAFFGQGTRLTVV.

This clonotype was picked up a small number of times. This sequence joins TRBV25-1 and TRBJ1-2; D is uncertain. With 2 bases removed from V and 4 bases from J, the gap between germline ends came to 11 bases. Germline V gene sequence: CDR1 MGHDK, CDR2 SYGVNS. This CDR3 spans 14 amino acids. Here the CDR3 reads CASSEADRFYGYTF. The CDR3 DNA is TGTGCCAGCAGTGAAGCCGACCGCTTCTATGGCTACACCTTC.

This clonotype occurred a few times. The CDR3 sequence is CASSPRLEQETQYF. Written as DNA, the CDR3 is TGTGCCAGCTCACCAAGGCTAGAACAAGAGACCCAGTACTTC. The V call is TRBV18, the J call TRBJ2-5; no definite D call. V lost 2 bases and J 2 bases, leaving 9 bases between the germline ends. The CDR3 has 14 amino acids. CDR1 is KGHSH, CDR2 LQKENI, per germline.

Many counts were recorded for this clonotype. This sequence joins TRBV11-2 and TRBJ1-6; tentatively, D is TRBD1 (5 bases). The germline V and J ends were trimmed by 6 bases and 0 bases, with 15 bases remaining between them. This CDR3 has 17 residues. The V gene's germline CDR1 is SGHAT and CDR2 FQNNGV. CDR3 protein: CASSRQGASSYNSPLHF. The CDR3 DNA sequence: TGTGCCAGCAGTCGGCAGGGAGCCAGCTCCTATAATTCACCCCTCCACTTT.

This clonotype was seen many times. The chain is built from TRBV20-1 and TRBJ2-1; 7 bases align to TRBD2. Trimming took 4 bases from V and 6 from J; bases not matched to a gene: 9. Per the germline V gene, CDR1 is DFQATT and CDR2 is SNEGSKA (reference sequence). The CDR3 covers 14 residues. The CDR3 DNA reads as TGCAGTGCTATAGAAGCGGGGAGGTTCAATGAGCAGTTCTTC. Translating it yields CSAIEAGRFNEQFF.

On this clonotype: This clone may be a read error of a much larger clone one base away. The chain carries TRBV13 and TRBJ1-4, with a tentative D call TRBD1 (6 bases). Trimming removed 4 bases at V and 8 bases at J, with 14 bases between. This CDR3 has 14 amino acids. Germline CDR1 is PRHDT and CDR2 is FYEKMQ (reference sequence). CDR3 protein: CASSYGGAKEKLFF. CDR3 in DNA: TGTGCCAGCAGCTACGGGGGGGCCAAAGAAAAACTGTTTTTT.

This clonotype has more than one count but fewer than ten. This chain links TRBV3-1 with TRBJ2-7; unclear D gene. The length of the CDR3 is 13 residues. The V gene lost 1 base and the J gene lost 6 bases, with 10 bases spanning the gap. The germline CDR1 and CDR2 sequences are LGHDT and YNNKEL (reference sequence). The CDR3 loop reads CASSQGRQIEQYF. The DNA of the CDR3 is TGTGCCAGCAGCCAAGGCCGGCAGATCGAGCAGTACTTC.

This clonotype was found a few times. The V and J genes are TRBV28 and TRBJ2-1, with 10 bases matching TRBD2. The CDR3 totals 19 residues. Germline lookup yields CDR1 MDHEN and CDR2 SYDVKM. V lost 5 bases and J lost 5; bases outside the gene matches: 18. CDR3 loop: CASSPLALALAGLNNEQFF. The DNA for the CDR3 is TGTGCCAGCAGTCCCCTAGCTCTTGCACTAGCGGGACTAAACAATGAGCAGTTCTTC.

A few counts support this clonotype. The J gene is TRBJ2-7, the V gene TRBV4-1; D uncertain. Between the trimmed V and J ends, which lost 3 bases and 5 bases, there was a span of 11 bases. Germline values: CDR1 MGHRA, CDR2 YSYEKL. This CDR3 spans 13 amino acids. This chain's CDR3 is CASSHPPKNEQYF. CDR3 nucleotides: TGCGCCAGCAGCCACCCCCCTAAGAACGAGCAGTACTTC.

This clonotype has a count of ten or more. The chain recombines TRBV28 with TRBJ2-7; D gene ambiguous. The CDR3 length is 15 residues. The germline V gene encodes CDR1 MDHEN and CDR2 SYDVKM. V was trimmed by 6 bases and J by 5 bases, leaving 20 bases between them. The CDR3 is CASSRGDRATDEQYF. The DNA of the CDR3 is TGTGCCAGCAGCCGCGGAGATAGAGCCACCGACGAGCAGTACTTC.

This clonotype came up many times. The rearrangement joins TRBV3-1 to TRBJ2-7; 8 bases map to TRBD1. V trimming: 4 bases; J trimming: 2 bases; junction bases outside the gene matches: 7. Per the germline V gene, CDR1 is LGHDT and CDR2 is YNNKEL (reference sequence). The CDR3 extends over 15 amino acids. The CDR3: CASSRPDRATYEQYF. CDR3 sequence (DNA): TGTGCCAGCAGCCGGCCGGACAGGGCGACCTACGAGCAGTACTTC.

This clonotype appeared many times. The CDR3 spells CASSQGSLQGAQKQFF. In DNA form, the CDR3 reads TGCGCCAGCAGCCAAGGCTCGTTGCAGGGGGCGCAGAAGCAGTTCTTC. The chain carries TRBV4-3 and TRBJ2-1; 8 bases match TRBD1. The V segment lost 1 base and the J segment 11 bases; nucleotides outside the gene matches: 13. Germline V CDR1 and CDR2: LGHNA, YSLEER. This CDR3 is 16 amino acids long.